This T cell receptor (beta chain) was identified during a study of T cell repertoires in cytomegalovirus infection. CDR1 is SNHLY, CDR2 FYNNEI, per germline. The CDR3 runs to 17 residues. Unmatched junction bases numbered 6, after V lost 5 bases and J lost 1 base. For this clonotype: Its specificity is unknown.

TCRdb passed the reads through MiXCR, listing each CDR3 protein once. The sample holds 490,000 or so distinct CDR3 sequences; 11% are singletons and the top ten take roughly 10%. Points from the study as a whole: Across the ex vivo response, the dominant clonotypes were HLA-C-restricted CMV-specific TCR beta clonotypes.

This receptor was identified in a human donor in good health (CMV status not recorded). Some clones in this sample may be carry-over from other donors' samples. Input material: PBMCs. V gene TRBV2 combines with J gene TRBJ2-4; the match to TRBD1 covers 12 bases. The chain's CDR3 is CASSRGQGAVAKNIQYF. CDR3 nucleotide sequence: TGTGCCAGCAGTCGGGGACAGGGGGCCGTGGCCAAAAACATTCAGTACTTC.